This TCR beta chain comes out of a study of cytomegalovirus exposure and HLA in healthy donors. Study-wide results and caveats: Associated with cytomegalovirus, according to the listing, were 150 to 200 TCR beta chains. The tendency of first-cohort TCR clusters to co-occur in the 95 to 150 validation repertoires was the finding of a later analysis. The authors confirmed in vitro that a few CMV-associated chains were specific for CMV antigens.

Generated by immunoSEQ multiplex PCR, the TCRdb table keeps only in-frame clones and is missing some. The data show fewer than 100,000 clones, approximately 91% seen once. Concerning this clone itself: What it binds is unknown.

This clonotype was sampled from a man between 25 and 39 years old in good health and CMV-seronegative. Sequencing input: PBMCs.

DNA for the CDR3: TGTGCCAGCTCCGACTCCCTTAATACAGGGGGTCTGGGGATCATAGCCAAAAACATTCAGTACTTC. This encodes CASSDSLNTGGLGIIAKNIQYF. V is TRBV18 and J is TRBJ2-4, with 8 bases lining up with TRBD1. The ends lost 6 bases at V and 0 bases at J; junction bases unmatched: 25. CDR3 length: 22 amino acids. Germline CDR1 and CDR2: KGHSH and LQKENI.